The 14 T cell receptor beta chains below all came from one sample that was sequenced in a study of blood T cells in healthy people across ages. PCR was performed a second time for about 7 to 12 cycles using a sample-barcoded 5' primer and a J-beta primer mix. Via MiXCR, TCRdb re-called the 5' RACE reads, giving one row per CDR3 protein. The sample shows 550,000 to 700,000 distinct CDR3 sequences, approximately 27% of them seen only once. The sequenced sample was blood. The receptors originated from an older woman in good health.

This chain connects TRBV11-2 to TRBJ2-1; tentative D call: TRBD2 (5 bases). CDR3 length: 12 residues. Germline assignment: CDR1 SGHAT and CDR2 FQNNGV. Trimming took 5 bases from V and 12 from J, leaving 14 bases between them. The CDR3 nucleotides are TGTGCCAGCAGCCCTGGGCGGGTAAGGCAGTTCTTC. Protein sequence: CASSPGRVRQFF. The full variable domain, in which reference TRBV11-2 and TRBJ2-1 provide the parts outside the CDR3, is EAGVAQSPRYKIIEKRQSVAFWCNPISGHATLYWYQQILGQGPKLLIQFQNNGVVDDSQLPKDRFSAERLKGVDSTLKIQPAKLEDSAVYLCASSPGRVRQFFGPGTRLTVL.

Only a few counts were recorded for this clonotype. The chain has TRBV7-9 and TRBJ1-4; TRBD1 is a possible D gene (6 bases). In germline, CDR1 is SEHNR, CDR2 FQNEAQ (reference sequence). The V and J ends lost 6 bases and 4 bases respectively, with 15 bases between them. The CDR3 is made up of 15 amino acids. CDR3 residues: CASRPWDIRNEKLFF. For the CDR3, the DNA is TGTGCCAGCAGACCCTGGGACATCCGTAATGAAAAACTGTTTTTT.

The J gene is TRBJ1-2, the V gene TRBV29-1; a possible D gene is TRBD1 (6 bases). Germline-derived CDR1 and CDR2 are SQVTM and ANQGSEA. Trimming left V 0 bases short and J 10 bases short, with 12 bases between. This CDR3 spans 12 amino acids. The CDR3 sequence: CSVEEGGQAYTF. CDR3 coding DNA: TGCAGCGTTGAAGAGGGGGGGCAGGCCTACACCTTC. The variable domain in full, with the rest retrieved from reference TRBV29-1 and TRBJ1-2, is SAVISQKPSRDICQRGTSLTIQCQVDSQVTMMFWYRQQPGQSLTLIATANQGSEATYESGFVIDKFPISRPNLTFSTLTVSNMSPEDSSIYLCSVEEGGQAYTFGSGTRLTVV.

This clonotype was observed a handful of times. The rearrangement uses TRBV12-3 or TRBV12-4 and TRBJ2-3; perhaps D is TRBD1 or TRBD2 (6 bases each). The CDR3 is 16 residues long. Trimming stripped 6 bases from V and 3 bases from J, with 19 bases between. CDR3 sequence (DNA): TGTGCCAGCAGGGAGGGGGGCGTTGGGGGGACAGATACGCAGTATTTT. This translates into CASREGGVGGTDTQYF.

This sequence joins TRBV7-3 and TRBJ2-5; TRBD1 might be the D (5 bases). Germline V gene sequence: CDR1 SGHTA, CDR2 FQGTGA. The CDR3 length is 15 residues. The V and J ends lost 5 bases and 3 bases respectively, with 16 bases between them. This CDR3 reads CASSPSWTTKETQYF. The CDR3 region has the DNA TGTGCCAGCAGCCCCTCCTGGACAACCAAAGAGACCCAGTACTTC.

This clonotype was found a few times. V gene TRBV6-2 or TRBV6-3 combines with J gene TRBJ2-1, with TRBD2 matching over 8 bases. The CDR3 runs to 16 residues. Germline loops: CDR1 MNHEY, CDR2 SVGEGT. Germline trimming cut 6 bases from V and 2 bases from J; bases unmatched to any gene: 9. CDR3 region: CASRGAGGLTYNEQFF. As DNA, the CDR3 is TGTGCCAGCAGGGGGGCGGGGGGCCTCACCTACAATGAGCAGTTCTTC.

In this sample, this clonotype turned up many times. The gene calls are TRBV6-5 and TRBJ2-1, with D unclear. This CDR3 is built from 13 residues. Per the germline V gene, CDR1 is MNHEY and CDR2 is SVGAGI. Trimming took off 6 bases at V and 10 bases at J, with 16 bases between the two ends. In DNA, the CDR3 is TGTGCCAGCAGCAAAACAAATCTAGGCGAGCAGTTCTTC. This translates into CASSKTNLGEQFF.

This clonotype was found a few times. This sequence joins TRBV5-1 and TRBJ2-1; 12 nucleotides line up with TRBD2. CDR3 length equals 16 residues. The germline gives CDR1 SGHRS, CDR2 YFSETQ. The J segment lost 7 bases and the V segment lost 4 bases, leaving 9 bases of the junction unmatched. The CDR3 here is CASSPQGLAGTNEQFF. In nucleotides, the CDR3 is TGCGCCAGCAGCCCCCAAGGACTAGCGGGGACTAATGAGCAGTTCTTC.

In its sample, this clonotype was seen a few times. The gene calls are TRBV18 and TRBJ1-4, with D tentatively TRBD1 (5 bases). CDR1 is KGHSH, CDR2 LQKENI, per germline. This CDR3 has 16 residues. V dropped 3 bases and J dropped 8 bases, with 19 bases sitting between them. CDR3 coding DNA: TGTGCCAGCTCACCTCTTACAGCAAACGGGGACGAAAAACTGTTTTTT. Amino acids: CASSPLTANGDEKLFF.

The J gene is TRBJ2-1, the V gene TRBV28; TRBD1 or TRBD2 may be the D gene (5 bases each). The germline V gene encodes CDR1 MDHEN and CDR2 SYDVKM. Trimming shortened V by 6 bases and J by 4 bases, and 16 bases separated the two germline ends. This CDR3 is built from 15 residues. CDR3 sequence: CASRQGAGTYNEQFF. DNA for the CDR3: TGTGCCAGCAGACAAGGGGCGGGTACTTACAATGAGCAGTTCTTC.

This sequence joins TRBV5-1 and TRBJ2-7; tentative D call: TRBD1 (6 bases). CDR3 length: 13 amino acids. Germline-derived CDR1 and CDR2 are SGHRS and YFSETQ. Trimming removed 5 bases from V and 2 bases from J, with 11 bases in between. In DNA form, the CDR3 reads TGCGCCAGCAGTCACAGGGAAACCTACGAGCAGTACTTC. Protein product: CASSHRETYEQYF.

CDR3 loop: CASSRSGGKSETQYF. CDR3 nucleotide sequence: TGTGCCAGCAGCCGCAGCGGGGGGAAATCAGAGACCCAGTACTTC. J is TRBJ2-1 and V is TRBV6-5; 9 bases are shared with TRBD2. The J call could be wrong; TRBJ2-5 is a better fit for the DNA end. The CDR3 is 15 amino acids. CDR1 and CDR2 (germline): MNHEY, SVGAGI.

J is TRBJ2-1 and V is TRBV2; D remains unclear. CDR3 length equals 14 residues. The germline gives CDR1 SNHLY, CDR2 FYNNEI. V was trimmed by 6 bases and J by 2 bases, leaving 11 bases between them. CDR3 DNA sequence: TGTGCCAGCAGGGCGAACCGTCCCTACAATGAGCAGTTCTTC. Protein sequence: CASRANRPYNEQFF.

The chain links TRBV11-3 to TRBJ1-2, with 7 bases fitting TRBD1. The V and J ends lost 5 bases and 3 bases, in that order; junction bases with no gene match: 12. The length of the CDR3 is 16 residues. From germline, CDR1 is SGHNT and CDR2 YENEEA. The CDR3 nucleotides are TGTGCCAGCAGCACTTACCTTCGACAGGGAGACTATGGCTACACCTTC. Translated: CASSTYLRQGDYGYTF.